A selection of T cell receptor beta chains follows, all from one sample in a study of cytomegalovirus exposure and HLA in healthy donors. This table comes from immunoSEQ multiplex PCR, and its TCRdb copy is limited to in-frame clones, with some not included. This sample yields fewer than 130,000 clones, of which about 83% are seen a single time; approximately 5.3% belongs to the top ten. The sequenced material came from PBMCs. These receptors all come from a female donor in good health and CMV-seropositive. CDR3s include the opening cysteine and the closing phenylalanine or tryptophan.

v_call	j_call	cdr3_aa
TRBV2	TRBJ2-2	CASSVEHSVGELFF
TRBV2	TRBJ2-1	CASSELGGSNNEQFF
TRBV7-9	TRBJ1-1	CASSRFKGADTEAFF
TRBV10-1	TRBJ2-7	CASRAGTGYEQYF
TRBV5-6	TRBJ1-1	CASSLRRLNTEAFF
TRBV7-3	TRBJ2-5	CASSLTGQRETQYF
TRBV7-9	TRBJ2-5	CASSLDPGRETQYF
TRBV10-3	TRBJ2-7	CAISSTSYEQYF
TRBV19	TRBJ1-2	CASSPDRGRGNGYTF
TRBV18	TRBJ1-6	CASSPVSSYNSPLHF
TRBV9	TRBJ2-5	CASSLQGTSWTQYF